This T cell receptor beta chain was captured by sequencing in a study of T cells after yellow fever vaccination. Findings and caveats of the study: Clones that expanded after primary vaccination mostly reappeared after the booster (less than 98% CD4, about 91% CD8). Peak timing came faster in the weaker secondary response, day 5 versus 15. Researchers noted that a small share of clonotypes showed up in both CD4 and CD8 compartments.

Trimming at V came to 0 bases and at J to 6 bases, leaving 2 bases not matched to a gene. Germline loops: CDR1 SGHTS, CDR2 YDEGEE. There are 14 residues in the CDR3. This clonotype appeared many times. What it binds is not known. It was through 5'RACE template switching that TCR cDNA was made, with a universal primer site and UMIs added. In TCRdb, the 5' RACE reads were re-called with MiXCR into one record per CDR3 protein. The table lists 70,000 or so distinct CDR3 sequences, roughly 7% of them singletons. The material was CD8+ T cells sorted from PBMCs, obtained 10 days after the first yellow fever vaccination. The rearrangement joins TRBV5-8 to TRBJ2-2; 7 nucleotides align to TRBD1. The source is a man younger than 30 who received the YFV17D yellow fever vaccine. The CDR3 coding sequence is TGTGCCAGCAGCTTGGGACAGGGTCCCGGGGAGCTGTTTTTT. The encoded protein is CASSLGQGPGELFF. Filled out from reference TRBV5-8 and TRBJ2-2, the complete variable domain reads EAGVTQSPTHLIKTRGQQATLRCSPISGHTSVYWYQQALGLGLQFLLWYDEGEERNRGNFPPRFSGRQFPNYSSELNVNALELEDSALYLCASSLGQGPGELFFGEGSRLTVL.